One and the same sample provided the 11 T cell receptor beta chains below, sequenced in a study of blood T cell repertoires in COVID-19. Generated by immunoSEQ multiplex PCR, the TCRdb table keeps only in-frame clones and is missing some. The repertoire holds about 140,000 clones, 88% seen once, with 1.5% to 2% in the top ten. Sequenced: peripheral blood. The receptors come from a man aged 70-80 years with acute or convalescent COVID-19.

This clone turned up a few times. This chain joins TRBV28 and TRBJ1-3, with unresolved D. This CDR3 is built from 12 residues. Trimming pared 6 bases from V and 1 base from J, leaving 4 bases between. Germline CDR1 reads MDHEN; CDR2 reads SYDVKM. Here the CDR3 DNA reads TGTGCCAGCAGGGCTTCTGGAAACACCATATATTTT. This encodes CASRASGNTIYF.

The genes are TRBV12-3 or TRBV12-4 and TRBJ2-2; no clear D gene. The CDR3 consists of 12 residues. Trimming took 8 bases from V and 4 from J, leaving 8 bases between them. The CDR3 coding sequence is TGTGCCAGCCGTTCGGTCACCGGGGAGCTGTTTTTT. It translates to CASRSVTGELFF.

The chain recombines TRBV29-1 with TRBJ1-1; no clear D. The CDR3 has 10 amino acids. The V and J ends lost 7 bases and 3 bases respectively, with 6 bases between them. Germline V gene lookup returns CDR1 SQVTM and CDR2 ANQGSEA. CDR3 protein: CSGSDTEAFF. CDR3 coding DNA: TGCAGCGGGTCGGACACTGAAGCTTTCTTT.

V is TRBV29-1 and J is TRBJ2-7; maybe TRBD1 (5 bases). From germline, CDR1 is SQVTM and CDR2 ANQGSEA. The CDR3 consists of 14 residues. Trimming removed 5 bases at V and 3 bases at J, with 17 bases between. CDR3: CSVLLRQGGYEQYF. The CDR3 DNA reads TGCAGCGTTTTATTGAGGCAGGGCGGCTACGAGCAGTACTTC.

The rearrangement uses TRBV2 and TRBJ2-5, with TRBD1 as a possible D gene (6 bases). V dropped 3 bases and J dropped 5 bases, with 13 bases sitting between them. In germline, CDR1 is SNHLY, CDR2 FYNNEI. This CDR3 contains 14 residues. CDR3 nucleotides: TGTGCCAGCAGTGAGTGGGGGCCGGGGGAGACCCAGTACTTC. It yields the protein CASSEWGPGETQYF.

CDR3 sequence (DNA): TGTGCCAGTAACAGAGGGGGTGGCTACACCTTC. It codes for CASNRGGGYTF. The chain links TRBV19 to TRBJ1-2; possibly TRBD1 for D (6 bases). This CDR3 has 11 amino acids. V was pared by 7 bases and J by 7 bases, with 10 bases between. The germline CDR1 and CDR2 sequences are LNHDA and SQIVND (reference sequence).

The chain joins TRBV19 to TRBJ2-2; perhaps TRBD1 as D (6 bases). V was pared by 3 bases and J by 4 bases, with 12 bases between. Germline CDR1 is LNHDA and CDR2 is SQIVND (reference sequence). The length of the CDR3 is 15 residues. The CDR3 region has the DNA TGTGCCAGTAGTATGAGGCAGGGGCGCACCGGGGAGCTGTTTTTT. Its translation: CASSMRQGRTGELFF.

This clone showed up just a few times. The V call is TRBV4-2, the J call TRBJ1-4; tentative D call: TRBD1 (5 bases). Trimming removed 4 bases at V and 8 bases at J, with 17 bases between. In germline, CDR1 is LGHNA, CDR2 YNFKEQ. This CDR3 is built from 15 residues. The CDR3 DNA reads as TGTGCCAGCAGCCTCAATACTGGGGCGCCAGAAAAACTGTTTTTT. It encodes CASSLNTGAPEKLFF.

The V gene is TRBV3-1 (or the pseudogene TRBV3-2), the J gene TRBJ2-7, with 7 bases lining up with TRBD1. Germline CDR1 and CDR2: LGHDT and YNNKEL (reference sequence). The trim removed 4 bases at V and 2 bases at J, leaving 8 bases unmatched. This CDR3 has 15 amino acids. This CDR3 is CASSRSTGPTYEQYF. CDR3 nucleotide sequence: TGTGCCAGCAGCCGGTCGACAGGGCCTACCTACGAGCAGTACTTC.

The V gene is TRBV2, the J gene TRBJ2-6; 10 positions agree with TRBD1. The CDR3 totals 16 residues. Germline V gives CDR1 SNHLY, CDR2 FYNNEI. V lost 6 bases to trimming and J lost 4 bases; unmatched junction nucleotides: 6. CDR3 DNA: TGTGCCAGCAGCCGGGGACAGGGGAGAGGGGCCAACGTCCTGACTTTC. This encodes CASSRGQGRGANVLTF.

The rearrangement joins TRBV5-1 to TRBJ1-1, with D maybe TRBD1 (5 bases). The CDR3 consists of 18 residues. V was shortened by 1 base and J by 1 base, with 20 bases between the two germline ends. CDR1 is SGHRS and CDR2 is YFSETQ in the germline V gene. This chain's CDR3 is CASSLLFSGGRANTEAFF. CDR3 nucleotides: TGCGCCAGCAGCTTGCTCTTTTCTGGCGGCAGGGCGAACACTGAAGCTTTCTTT. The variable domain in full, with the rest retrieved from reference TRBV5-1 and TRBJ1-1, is KAGVTQTPRYLIKTRGQQVTLSCSPISGHRSVSWYQQTPGQGLQFLFEYFSETQRNKGNFPGRFSGRQFSNSRSEMNVSTLELGDSALYLCASSLLFSGGRANTEAFFGQGTRLTVV.